The clone carrying this TCR beta chain was recorded a few times. Its matching antigen is unknown. The sample is drawn from a study of STAT5B mutations in CD4+ large granular lymphocyte leukemia. As for the study in general: The CDR3 'QG' motif was associated with a particular HLA allele among healthy donors. Study conclusions and caveats: No patients shared main leukemic clonotypes, though 20% to 25% appeared at low frequency elsewhere.

Trimming removed 3 bases from V and 1 base from J; junction bases left unmatched: 6. CDR1 is KGHSH, CDR2 LQKENI, per germline. The CDR3 length is 16 residues. Healthy controls were blood donor buffy coats. This was a survey-level run. Method: immunoSEQ multiplex PCR; TCRdb's copy keeps in-frame clones and lacks some. The data show about 37,000 clones, 65% to 70% seen once. The chain combines TRBV18 with TRBJ1-5, with 7 bases lining up with TRBD1. Sequencing was carried out using CD4+ T cells from blood buffy coats. The sequence was obtained from a human donor in good health. The CDR3 is CASSPQDRASNQPQHF. The CDR3 region has the DNA TGTGCCAGCTCACCTCAAGACAGGGCCAGCAATCAGCCCCAGCATTTT.